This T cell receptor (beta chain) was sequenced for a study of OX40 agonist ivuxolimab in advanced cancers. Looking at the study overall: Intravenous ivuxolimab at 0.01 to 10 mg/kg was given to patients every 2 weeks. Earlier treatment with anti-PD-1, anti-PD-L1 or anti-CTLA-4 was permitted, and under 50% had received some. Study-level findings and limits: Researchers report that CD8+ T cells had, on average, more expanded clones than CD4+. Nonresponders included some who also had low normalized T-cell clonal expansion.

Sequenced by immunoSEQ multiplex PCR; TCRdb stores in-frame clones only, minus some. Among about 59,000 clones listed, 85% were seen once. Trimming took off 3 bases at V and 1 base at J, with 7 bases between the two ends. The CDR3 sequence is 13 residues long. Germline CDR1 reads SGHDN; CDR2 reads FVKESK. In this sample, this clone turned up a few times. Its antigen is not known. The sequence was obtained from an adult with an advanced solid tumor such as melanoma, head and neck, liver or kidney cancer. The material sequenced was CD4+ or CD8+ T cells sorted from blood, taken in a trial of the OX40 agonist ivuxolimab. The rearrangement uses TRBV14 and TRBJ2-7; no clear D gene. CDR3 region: CASSQGNSYEQYF. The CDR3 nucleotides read TGTGCCAGCAGCCAGGGGAATTCCTACGAGCAGTACTTC. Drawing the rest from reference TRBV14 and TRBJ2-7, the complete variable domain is EAGVTQFPSHSVIEKGQTVTLRCDPISGHDNLYWYRRVMGKEIKFLLHFVKESKQDESGMPNNRFLAERTGGTYSTLKVQPAELEDSGVYFCASSQGNSYEQYFGPGTRLTVT.